This record concerns one TCR beta chain sequence. Its target is not known. This sample is part of a study of T cell repertoires in cytomegalovirus infection. About the research overall: The study used recently identified HLA-C-restricted and well-studied HLA-B-restricted CMV epitopes.

TCRdb processed the reads anew with MiXCR; each CDR3 protein has one entry. The sample has hundreds of thousands of distinct CDR3 sequences, more than 40% seen once; the top ten hold about 39%. The study's findings and limits: Summed frequency of shared TCR beta families picked out CMV carriers who also had the relevant HLA.

The receptor's source is a human donor in good health (CMV status not recorded). Some clones in this sample may be carry-over from other donors' samples. Sequencing used cultured PBMCs, obtained from culture after CMV antigen stimulation.

The CDR3 loop is CASSRGTALLTGSDTQYF. CDR3 nucleotide sequence: TGTGCCAGCAGCCGAGGGACCGCCCTTCTAACGGGTTCAGATACGCAGTATTTT. The V call is TRBV7-8, the J call TRBJ2-3; either TRBD1 or TRBD2 may fit D (5 bases each). Germline V CDR1 and CDR2: SGHVS, FQNEAQ. This CDR3 spans 18 amino acids. Trimming shortened V by 5 bases and J by 4 bases, and 25 bases separated the two germline ends.